This entry lists 26 T cell receptor beta chains sequenced from one sample in a study of cytomegalovirus exposure and HLA in healthy donors. Primers: 60 Vbeta forward and 13 Jbeta reverse. The data were produced by immunoSEQ multiplex PCR, yet TCRdb's version contains in-frame clones alone and is incomplete. Counted here are about 110,000 clones, roughly three quarters occurring once; the ten biggest clones make up roughly 3.2%. Sequencing was carried out using PBMCs. These TCRs come from a man younger than 45 in good health and CMV-seronegative.

The J gene is TRBJ2-3, the V gene TRBV10-3, with TRBD2 identical over 9 bases. Unmatched junction bases numbered 5, after V lost 8 bases and J lost 2 bases. There are 14 residues in the CDR3. Germline V gene lookup returns CDR1 ENHRY and CDR2 SYGVKD. The CDR3 DNA reads as TGTGCCATCGGGGCGGGAGGGTCCACAGATACGCAGTATTTT. As protein: CAIGAGGSTDTQYF.

This clone was seen a few times. This chain joins TRBV19 and TRBJ1-1; D perhaps matches TRBD1 (6 bases). CDR1 is LNHDA and CDR2 is SQIVND in the germline V gene (reference sequence). The CDR3 sequence is 12 residues long. V lost 9 bases and J 4 bases, leaving 12 bases between the germline ends. CDR3 nucleotide sequence: TGTGCCAGCCTACAGGGTCTCACTGAAGCTTTCTTT. It encodes CASLQGLTEAFF.

The chain uses TRBV7-2 and TRBJ2-3; 13 bases agree with TRBD2. The V segment lost 5 bases and the J segment 3 bases; nucleotides outside the gene matches: 8. This CDR3 comprises 17 residues. Germline V gene data show CDR1 as SGHTA and CDR2 as FQGNSA. The CDR3 reads CASSPRTSGGRTDTQYF. In DNA, the CDR3 is TGTGCCAGCAGCCCAAGGACTAGCGGGGGTCGTACAGATACGCAGTATTTT.

The chain couples TRBV9 to TRBJ2-7, with TRBD1 matching over 12 bases. Losses at the gene ends were 3 bases for V and 6 bases for J; bases not matched to a gene: 4. The CDR3 length is 14 residues. Germline V CDR1 and CDR2: SGDLS, YYNGEE. Here the CDR3 reads CASSAGQGAREQYF. The CDR3, as DNA: TGTGCCAGCAGCGCGGGACAGGGGGCTCGCGAGCAGTACTTC. Full variable domain (rest looked up from reference TRBV9 and TRBJ2-7): DSGVTQTPKHLITATGQRVTLRCSPRSGDLSVYWYQQSLDQGLQFLIQYYNGEERAKGNILERFSAQQFPDLHSELNLSSLELGDSALYFCASSAGQGAREQYFGPGTRLTVT.

The chain uses TRBV6-1 and TRBJ1-2; the match to TRBD1 covers 10 bases. The J segment lost 4 bases and the V segment lost 5 bases, leaving 4 bases of the junction unmatched. The CDR3 runs to 14 residues. Per germline, CDR1 MNHNS and CDR2 SASEGT. CDR3 residues: CASSLDRGAYGYTF. CDR3 DNA sequence: TGTGCCAGCAGTCTGGACAGGGGGGCCTATGGCTACACCTTC.

The V and J genes are TRBV7-2 and TRBJ1-5; D gene unclear. The CDR3 loop spans 14 amino acids. Germline V gene lookup returns CDR1 SGHTA and CDR2 FQGNSA. The V and J ends lost 4 bases and 6 bases respectively, with 13 bases between them. The CDR3 loop reads CASSSSPGSQPQHF. The CDR3 DNA reads TGTGCCAGCAGCTCTAGCCCGGGATCTCAGCCCCAGCATTTT. Variable domain in full (rest from reference TRBV7-2 and TRBJ1-5): GAGVSQSPSNKVTEKGKDVELRCDPISGHTALYWYRQSLGQGLEFLIYFQGNSAPDKSGLPSDRFSAERTGGSVSTLTIQRTQQEDSAVYLCASSSSPGSQPQHFGDGTRLSIL.

The rearrangement joins TRBV6-1 to TRBJ1-5, with D possibly being TRBD1 (6 bases). The germline V and J ends were trimmed by 2 bases and 1 base, with 6 bases remaining between them. The CDR3 has 14 residues. Germline-derived CDR1 and CDR2 are MNHNS and SASEGT. The DNA of the CDR3 is TGTGCCAGCAGTGAAACAGGGAGCAATCAGCCCCAGCATTTT. Translating it yields CASSETGSNQPQHF.

This clone was detected only a few times. The chain employs TRBV27 and TRBJ2-6; tentatively, D is TRBD1 (5 bases). CDR3 length: 16 amino acids. Germline lookup yields CDR1 MNHEY and CDR2 SMNVEV (reference sequence). Between the trimmed V and J ends, which lost 5 bases and 0 bases, there was a span of 11 bases. The CDR3: CASSGRTRSGANVLTF. The DNA of the CDR3 is TGTGCCAGCAGTGGTAGGACACGCTCTGGGGCCAACGTCCTGACTTTC.

V and J are TRBV5-6 and TRBJ2-2; TRBD2 agrees at 7 bases. V shed 1 base, J shed 1 base, and the junction held 7 bases outside the gene matches. Germline CDR1 reads SGHDT; CDR2 reads YYEEEE. The CDR3 is 17 amino acids. The CDR3 DNA follows: TGTGCCAGCAGCTTGCTGGCTAGCGGAAAGAACACCGGGGAGCTGTTTTTT. Translation gives CASSLLASGKNTGELFF.

This clone was picked up a small number of times. The chain has TRBV9 and TRBJ2-6, with D possibly matching TRBD1 (5 bases). Trimming shortened V by 4 bases and J by 4 bases, and 9 bases separated the two germline ends. Germline CDR1 reads SGDLS; CDR2 reads YYNGEE. CDR3 length equals 14 residues. CDR3 DNA: TGTGCCAGCAGCCCCAGGGTCGGGGCCAACGTCCTGACTTTC. Translating gives CASSPRVGANVLTF.

As DNA, the CDR3 is TGTGCCAGCGGCAGTACAGCGGGAGGCACCGGGGAGCTGTTTTTT. It encodes CASGSTAGGTGELFF. The chain links TRBV7-3 to TRBJ2-2, with 9 bases aligning to TRBD2. Germline V gene lookup returns CDR1 SGHTA and CDR2 FQGTGA. J was trimmed by 4 bases and V by 8 bases; bases with no gene match: 8. The CDR3 totals 15 residues. The variable domain in full, with the rest retrieved from reference TRBV7-3 and TRBJ2-2, is GAGVSQTPSNKVTEKGKYVELRCDPISGHTALYWYRQSLGQGPEFLIYFQGTGAADDSGLPNDRFFAVRPEGSVSTLKIQRTERGDSAVYLCASGSTAGGTGELFFGEGSRLTVL.

This chain uses TRBV7-8 with TRBJ1-5; D possibly corresponds to TRBD1 (6 bases). The germline gives CDR1 SGHVS, CDR2 FQNEAQ. The CDR3 covers 14 residues. V shed 1 base and J shed 8 bases, with 12 bases lying between them. CDR3 coding DNA: TGTGCCAGCAGCTTAGGTTCAAGGGACAAGCCCCAGCATTTT. Translation: CASSLGSRDKPQHF. The full variable domain, rest sourced from reference TRBV7-8 and TRBJ1-5, is GAGVSQSPRYKVAKRGQDVALRCDPISGHVSLFWYQQALGQGPEFLTYFQNEAQLDKSGLPSDRFFAERPEGSVSTLKIQRTQQEDSAVYLCASSLGSRDKPQHFGDGTRLSIL.

This clone was detected once. The V and J genes are TRBV30 and TRBJ1-1; 7 nucleotides align to TRBD1. CDR1 is GTSNPN and CDR2 is SVGIG in the germline V gene (reference sequence). The CDR3 consists of 13 residues. The trim removed 5 bases at V and 0 bases at J, leaving 3 bases unmatched. CDR3 residues: CAWGGTVNTEAFF. In DNA form, the CDR3 reads TGTGCCTGGGGCGGGACAGTGAACACTGAAGCTTTCTTT.

The V call is TRBV6-5, the J call TRBJ1-2, with TRBD1 matching 8 bases. V gave up 7 bases and J gave up 0 bases; unmatched junction bases: 7. In germline, CDR1 is MNHEY, CDR2 SVGAGI. There are 15 residues in the CDR3. This CDR3 is CASTLDRGPNYGYTF. In DNA, the CDR3 is TGTGCCAGCACCTTAGACAGGGGTCCTAACTATGGCTACACCTTC.

The V and J genes are TRBV30 and TRBJ1-3, with unresolved D. The CDR3 contains 12 residues. V lost 1 base, J lost 9 bases, and 10 bases lay in between. Germline V gene sequence: CDR1 GTSNPN, CDR2 SVGIG (reference sequence). CDR3: CAWSAPRGTIYF. In nucleotides, the CDR3 is TGTGCCTGGAGTGCCCCGCGAGGCACCATATATTTT.

This clone was detected once. V gene TRBV7-9 combines with J gene TRBJ1-1; TRBD1 agrees at 9 bases. J was trimmed by 3 bases and V by 4 bases; bases with no gene match: 6. Germline V gives CDR1 SEHNR, CDR2 FQNEAQ (reference sequence). This CDR3 spans 15 amino acids. CDR3 nucleotide sequence: TGTGCCAGCAGCTCCACAGGGGGCAGGGACACTGAAGCTTTCTTT. Translation: CASSSTGGRDTEAFF.

The chain has TRBV6-5 and TRBJ1-6; no firm D call. With 4 bases removed from V and 7 bases from J, the gap between germline ends came to 11 bases. The CDR3 runs 14 residues. The V gene's germline CDR1 is MNHEY and CDR2 SVGAGI. The CDR3 nucleotides are TGTGCCAGCAGTTTTGAGGGAGGGAATTCACCCCTCCACTTT. This sequence encodes CASSFEGGNSPLHF.

This clone came up a few times. The chain uses TRBV6-5 and TRBJ2-7; D is perhaps TRBD2 (6 bases). Trimming left V 7 bases short and J 6 bases short, with 16 bases between. Per the germline V gene, CDR1 is MNHEY and CDR2 is SVGAGI. The CDR3 covers 13 residues. The CDR3 protein is CASIGPGGGEQYF. The CDR3 bases are TGTGCCAGCATTGGGCCCGGGGGAGGCGAGCAGTACTTC.

The J gene is TRBJ2-2, the V gene TRBV4-1, with 8 bases fitting TRBD2. Germline loops: CDR1 MGHRA, CDR2 YSYEKL. The CDR3 length is 17 residues. V lost 5 bases and J lost 0; bases outside the gene matches: 8. Here the CDR3 DNA reads TGCGCCAGCAGCTGGCGTCCTAGCGGGCCGAACACCGGGGAGCTGTTTTTT. It is translated as CASSWRPSGPNTGELFF.

This chain connects TRBV19 to TRBJ1-2; 12 bases are a match to TRBD1. The junction had 10 bases not matched to a gene; V was cut back by 7 bases and J by 4 bases. CDR1 LNHDA and CDR2 SQIVND come from the germline V gene (reference sequence). CDR3 size: 16 residues. The chain's CDR3 is CASKGTGGEIFYGYTF. CDR3 coding DNA: TGTGCCAGTAAGGGGACAGGGGGCGAAATCTTCTATGGCTACACCTTC.

The rearrangement uses TRBV5-1 and TRBJ2-1; 12 positions agree with TRBD1. This CDR3 is 14 amino acids long. With 3 bases clipped from V and 10 bases from J, the junction kept 5 bases outside the gene matches. Germline CDR1 SGHRS, CDR2 YFSETQ. CDR3 sequence: CASSSGQGAREQFF. The CDR3 coding sequence is TGCGCCAGCAGCTCGGGACAGGGGGCACGGGAGCAGTTCTTC.

This clone was observed once. The V gene is TRBV19, the J gene TRBJ1-1, with no clear D. The germline V and J ends were trimmed by 1 base and 7 bases, with 7 bases remaining between them. This CDR3 is built from 12 residues. CDR1 LNHDA and CDR2 SQIVND come from the germline V gene (reference sequence). The CDR3 DNA follows: TGTGCCAGTAGTATAGGCGGGTTTGAAGCTTTCTTT. As protein: CASSIGGFEAFF.

The chain carries TRBV29-1 and TRBJ1-1, with 9 bases aligning to TRBD1. Germline CDR1 is SQVTM and CDR2 is ANQGSEA. Germline trimming cut 4 bases from V and 6 bases from J; bases unmatched to any gene: 6. The CDR3 runs to 13 residues. As DNA, the CDR3 is TGCAGCGTTGCCCGGGACAGGGAGGCTGAAGCTTTCTTT. Protein product: CSVARDREAEAFF.

The J gene is TRBJ2-7, the V gene TRBV5-1, with 11 bases fitting TRBD2. The CDR3 runs to 14 residues. The V gene end was trimmed by 2 bases and the J gene end by 3 bases; junction bases not matched to a gene: 1. The germline CDR1 and CDR2 sequences are SGHRS and YFSETQ. CDR3 protein: CASSFGTSGYEQYF. The CDR3, as DNA: TGCGCCAGCAGCTTCGGGACTAGCGGCTACGAGCAGTACTTC.

DNA of the CDR3: TGCGCCAGCAGCTGGCGGGCAGGCTCCTACAATGAGCAGTTCTTC. Protein product: CASSWRAGSYNEQFF. The rearrangement joins TRBV5-1 to TRBJ2-1; D might be TRBD2 (5 bases). V lost 3 bases, J lost 0 bases, and 10 bases lay in between. CDR1 is SGHRS, CDR2 YFSETQ, per germline. This CDR3 contains 15 residues.

This clone was seen once. This rearrangement joins TRBV30 to TRBJ1-4, with a weak D call TRBD1 (6 bases). V lost 3 bases and J lost 5, with 16 bases in between. Germline CDR1 reads GTSNPN; CDR2 reads SVGIG (reference sequence). The CDR3 has 15 residues. For the CDR3, the DNA is TGTGCCTGGAGGGAAGCAGGACAGTGGAATGAAAAACTGTTTTTT. This translates into CAWREAGQWNEKLFF.